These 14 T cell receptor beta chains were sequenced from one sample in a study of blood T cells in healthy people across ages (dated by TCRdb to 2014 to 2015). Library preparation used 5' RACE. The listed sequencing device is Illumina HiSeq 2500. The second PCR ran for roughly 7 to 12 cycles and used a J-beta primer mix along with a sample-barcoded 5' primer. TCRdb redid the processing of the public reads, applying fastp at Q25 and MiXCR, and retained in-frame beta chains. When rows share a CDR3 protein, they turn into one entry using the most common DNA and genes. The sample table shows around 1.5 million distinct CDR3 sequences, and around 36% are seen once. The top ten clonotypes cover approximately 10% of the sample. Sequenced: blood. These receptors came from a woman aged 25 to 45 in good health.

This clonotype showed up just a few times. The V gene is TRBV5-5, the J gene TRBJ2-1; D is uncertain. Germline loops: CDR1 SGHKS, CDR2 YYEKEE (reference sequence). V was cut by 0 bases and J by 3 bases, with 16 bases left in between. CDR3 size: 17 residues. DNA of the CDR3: TGTGCCAGCAGCTTGGCGTTTCAGCGCGATTACTACAATGAGCAGTTCTTC. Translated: CASSLAFQRDYYNEQFF.

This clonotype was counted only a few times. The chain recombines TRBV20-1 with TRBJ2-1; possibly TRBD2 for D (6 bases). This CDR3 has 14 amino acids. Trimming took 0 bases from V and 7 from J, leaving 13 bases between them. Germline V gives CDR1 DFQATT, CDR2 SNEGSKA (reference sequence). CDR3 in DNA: TGCAGTGCTAGAGATCCCGTGGGAGGTAATGAGCAGTTCTTC. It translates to CSARDPVGGNEQFF.

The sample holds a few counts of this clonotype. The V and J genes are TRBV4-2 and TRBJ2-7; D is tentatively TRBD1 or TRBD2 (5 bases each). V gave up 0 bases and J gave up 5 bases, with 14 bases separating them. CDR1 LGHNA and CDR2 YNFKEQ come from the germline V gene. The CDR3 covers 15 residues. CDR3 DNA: TGTGCCAGCAGCCAAGATTTGGAGCAGGGAGACGAGCAGTACTTC. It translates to CASSQDLEQGDEQYF.

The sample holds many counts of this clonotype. The CDR3 loop reads CASSPEYQETQYF. CDR3 nucleotides: TGTGCCAGCAGTCCAGAGTACCAAGAGACCCAGTACTTC. The rearrangement links TRBV12-3 or TRBV12-4 to TRBJ2-5; no firm D call. Between the trimmed V and J ends, which lost 5 bases and 0 bases, there was a span of 7 bases. CDR3 length: 13 amino acids.

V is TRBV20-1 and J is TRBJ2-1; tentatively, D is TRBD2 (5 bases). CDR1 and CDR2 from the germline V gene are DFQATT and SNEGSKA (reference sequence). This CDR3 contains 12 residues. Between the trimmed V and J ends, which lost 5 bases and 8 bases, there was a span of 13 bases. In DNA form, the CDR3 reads TGCAGTGCTCTACTAGTTATGCATGAGCAGTTCTTC. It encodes CSALLVMHEQFF.

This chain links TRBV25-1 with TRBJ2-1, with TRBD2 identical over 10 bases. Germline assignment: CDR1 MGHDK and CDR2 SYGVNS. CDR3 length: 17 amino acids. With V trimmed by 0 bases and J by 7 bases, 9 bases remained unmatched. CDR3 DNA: TGTGCCAGCAGTGAATATCTGGCAGCGGGAGGGAAGAATGAGCAGTTCTTC. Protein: CASSEYLAAGGKNEQFF.

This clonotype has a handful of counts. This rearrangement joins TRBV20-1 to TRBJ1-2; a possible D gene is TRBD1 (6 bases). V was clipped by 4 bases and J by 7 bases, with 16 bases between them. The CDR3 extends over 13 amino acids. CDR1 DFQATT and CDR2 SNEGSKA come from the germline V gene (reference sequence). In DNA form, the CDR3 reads TGCAGTGCTACTCGGGGGGCAGGTTCTGGCTACACCTTC. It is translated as CSATRGAGSGYTF.

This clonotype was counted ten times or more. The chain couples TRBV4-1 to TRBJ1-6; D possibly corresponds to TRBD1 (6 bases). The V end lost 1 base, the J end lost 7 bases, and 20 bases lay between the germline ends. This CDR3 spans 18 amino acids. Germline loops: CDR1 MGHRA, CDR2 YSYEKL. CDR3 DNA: TGCGCCAGCAGCCAAGGGGGACTTACAGGGTTGGGCAATTCACCCCTCCACTTT. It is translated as CASSQGGLTGLGNSPLHF.

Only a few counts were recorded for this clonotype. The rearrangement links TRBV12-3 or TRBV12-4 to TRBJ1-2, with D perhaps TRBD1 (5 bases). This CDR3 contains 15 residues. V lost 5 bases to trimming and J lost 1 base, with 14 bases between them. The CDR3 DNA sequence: TGTGCCAGCAGTCCCCGGGACTCACGTAACTATGGCTACACCTTC. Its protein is CASSPRDSRNYGYTF.

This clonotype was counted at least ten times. The CDR3 bases are TGCGCCAGCAGGGGGGTCGGGCAGGATACCTACGAGCAGTACTTC. It yields the protein CASRGVGQDTYEQYF. V gene TRBV10-2 combines with J gene TRBJ2-7, with D possibly being TRBD1 or TRBD2 (5 bases each). Germline CDR1 and CDR2: WSHSY and SAAADI. V lost 6 bases, J lost 2 bases, and 17 bases lay in between. This CDR3 contains 15 residues.

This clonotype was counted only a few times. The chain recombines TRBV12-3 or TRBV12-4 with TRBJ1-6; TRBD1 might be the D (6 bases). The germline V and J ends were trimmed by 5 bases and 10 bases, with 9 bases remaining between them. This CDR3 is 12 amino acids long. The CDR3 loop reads CASSLDSSPLHF. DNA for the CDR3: TGTGCCAGCAGTCTGGACAGCTCACCCCTCCACTTT.

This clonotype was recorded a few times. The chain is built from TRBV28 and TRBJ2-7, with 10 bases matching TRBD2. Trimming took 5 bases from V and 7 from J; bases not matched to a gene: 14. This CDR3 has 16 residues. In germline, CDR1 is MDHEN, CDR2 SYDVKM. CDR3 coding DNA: TGTGCCAGCAGTGGATACACTAGCGGGAATCCTAGGGAGCAGTACTTC. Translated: CASSGYTSGNPREQYF.

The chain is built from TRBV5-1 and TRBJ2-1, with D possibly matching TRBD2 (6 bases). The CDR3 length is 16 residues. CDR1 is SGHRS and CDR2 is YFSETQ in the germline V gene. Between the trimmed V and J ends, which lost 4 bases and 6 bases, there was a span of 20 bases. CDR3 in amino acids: CASSPTIGSGRNEQFF. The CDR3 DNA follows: TGCGCCAGCAGCCCAACGATCGGGAGTGGTCGCAATGAGCAGTTCTTC.

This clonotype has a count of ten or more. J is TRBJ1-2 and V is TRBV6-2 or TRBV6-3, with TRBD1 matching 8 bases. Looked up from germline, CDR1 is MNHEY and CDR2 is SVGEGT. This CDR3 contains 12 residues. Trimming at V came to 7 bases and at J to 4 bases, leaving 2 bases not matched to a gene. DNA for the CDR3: TGTGCCAGCAATACAGGGGGCTATGGCTACACCTTC. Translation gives CASNTGGYGYTF.